This T cell receptor (beta chain) appears in the sequencing data of a study of T-cell reconstitution after alpha-beta-depleted transplantation in children. Preparation of the TCRbeta library used unique molecular identifiers. TCRdb re-called the PCR reads with MiXCR, one entry per CDR3 protein. The sample consists of approximately 190,000 distinct CDR3 sequences, about 6% of them appearing once. Broader study findings: A year post-transplant, T-cell counts and diversity derived mostly from newly produced T cells. Approximately two months post-transplant, alpha-beta T cells reportedly originated from several hundred expanded graft clones.

V was shortened by 5 bases and J by 6 bases, with 14 bases between the two germline ends. CDR1 MGHRA and CDR2 YSYEKL come from the germline V gene. This CDR3 spans 14 amino acids. The sample holds many counts of this clonotype. What it binds is unknown. V and J are TRBV4-1 and TRBJ2-1; D is tentatively TRBD1 or TRBD2 (5 bases each). This receptor was identified in a girl less than two years old with combined immunodeficiency, due to receive a stem cell transplant. The specimen was PBMCs, collected before TCRalphabeta/CD19-depleted stem cell transplant. The CDR3 loop is CASSGGLQGNEQFF. In DNA, the CDR3 is TGCGCCAGCAGCGGAGGACTTCAGGGCAATGAGCAGTTCTTC.